Below, 6 T cell receptor beta chains from the same sample are listed, as sequenced in a study of prognosis after radiotherapy for stage I lung cancer. Amplicons of TCR beta CDR3 were generated from genomic DNA by two-round multiplex PCR. Gene-specific TRBV and TRBJ primers were used in PCR round one. TCRdb used MiXCR to reprocess the multiplex PCR reads, holding one entry per CDR3 protein. Here the sample spans about 25,000 distinct CDR3 sequences, under 40% being singletons. This sample comprised PBMCs, obtained before or after stereotactic body radiation therapy (not recorded which). Receptor source: a donor aged 50 or older with non-small cell lung cancer.

At least ten counts were recorded for this clonotype. The rearrangement links TRBV15 to TRBJ2-7; 7 bases line up with TRBD1. The germline V gene encodes CDR1 LNHNV and CDR2 YYDKDF (reference sequence). After removal of 0 bases from V and 2 bases from J, the junction contained 7 bases not matched to a gene. The CDR3 extends over 16 amino acids. The CDR3 loop is CATSREGGRDTYEQYF. The CDR3 DNA reads TGTGCCACCAGCAGAGAAGGGGGCAGGGACACCTACGAGCAGTACTTC. The full variable domain, its missing parts supplied by reference TRBV15 and TRBJ2-7, is DAMVIQNPRYQVTQFGKPVTLSCSQTLNHNVMYWYQQKSSQAPKLLFHYYDKDFNNEADTPDNFQSRRPNTSFCFLDIRSPGLGDTAMYLCATSREGGRDTYEQYFGPGTRLTVT.

This clonotype was picked up many times. The V call is TRBV20-1, the J call TRBJ1-2; possibly TRBD1 for D (6 bases). Trimming took 3 bases from V and 0 from J, leaving 17 bases between them. Germline V gene data show CDR1 as DFQATT and CDR2 as SNEGSKA (reference sequence). There are 16 residues in the CDR3. The CDR3 loop reads CSASTSGTLSNYGYTF. CDR3 nucleotide sequence: TGCAGTGCTAGCACATCCGGGACACTCTCTAACTATGGCTACACCTTC.

This clonotype was counted between two and nine times. The chain links TRBV7-6 to TRBJ2-1, with 9 bases identical to TRBD2. Germline assignment: CDR1 SGHVS and CDR2 FNYEAQ. The CDR3 is 16 residues long. V lost 1 base and J lost 4; bases outside the gene matches: 5. CDR3 region: CASSLEVAGEYNEQFF. The CDR3 DNA follows: TGTGCCAGCAGCTTAGAAGTAGCGGGAGAGTACAATGAGCAGTTCTTC.

In its sample, this clonotype was seen many times. The rearrangement uses TRBV27 and TRBJ2-2; no firm D call. The germline gives CDR1 MNHEY, CDR2 SMNVEV (reference sequence). This CDR3 spans 14 amino acids. Trimming took off 2 bases at V and 0 bases at J, with 4 bases between the two ends. CDR3 coding DNA: TGTGCCAGCAGTTTACTAGCGAACACCGGGGAGCTGTTTTTT. Protein: CASSLLANTGELFF.

The chain has TRBV12-3 or TRBV12-4 and TRBJ2-1; D gene uncertain. Trimming took off 7 bases at V and 16 bases at J, with 14 bases between the two ends. The CDR3 has 10 amino acids. The CDR3 nucleotides read TGTGCCAGCAAAGACAATGATCATTTCTTC. Translating gives CASKDNDHFF.

V is TRBV20-1 and J is TRBJ1-6; a possible D gene is TRBD1 (6 bases). There are 13 residues in the CDR3. Trimming took off 3 bases at V and 10 bases at J, with 13 bases between the two ends. The V gene's germline CDR1 is DFQATT and CDR2 SNEGSKA (reference sequence). Here the CDR3 DNA reads TGCAGTGCTAGGGGGCAGGGGCGGTCACCCCTCCACTTT. It yields the protein CSARGQGRSPLHF.